The 28 T cell receptor beta chains listed next were all sequenced from one sample in a study of follicular helper T cells after annual influenza vaccination. The sample's time point: 2015-2016 season, pre-vaccination. Produced via immunoSEQ multiplex PCR; TCRdb's table is partial and in-frame only. The sample shows over 4,500 clones, 65% to 85% of them seen only once. The sample here was CXCR5+ CD38- circulating T follicular helper cells from blood, taken on the day of influenza vaccination. Subset of the sample: circulating Tfh, non-naive CD4+CXCR5+PD-1+ (ICOS+CD38+ or ICOS-CD38-). The receptors were gathered from an adult who received the influenza vaccine.

V usage is TRBV10-3 and J usage is TRBJ1-1, with unresolved D. The CDR3 is 12 amino acids. Trimming removed 8 bases at V and 2 bases at J, with 9 bases between. Germline V gene data show CDR1 as ENHRY and CDR2 as SYGVKD. CDR3 sequence (DNA): TGTGCCATCGGCGTAAGTAACACTGAAGCTTTCTTT. This translates into CAIGVSNTEAFF.

The V and J genes are TRBV7-3 and TRBJ2-2; D is uncertain. The CDR3 is 16 amino acids. Germline loops: CDR1 SGHTA, CDR2 FQGTGA. The V end was cut by 2 bases, the J end by 0 bases, with 10 bases between. The CDR3 coding sequence is TGTGCCAGCAGCTTAGCGCACACCTCGAACACCGGGGAGCTGTTTTTT. Protein product: CASSLAHTSNTGELFF.

This clone was recorded once. V is TRBV6-1 and J is TRBJ1-2; the match to TRBD1 covers 8 bases. After removal of 2 bases from V and 7 bases from J, the junction contained 6 bases not matched to a gene. Germline loops: CDR1 MNHNS, CDR2 SASEGT. This CDR3 contains 14 residues. This CDR3 is CASSEPWTGLGYTF. The DNA of the CDR3 is TGTGCCAGCAGTGAACCCTGGACAGGGCTTGGCTACACCTTC.

The V and J genes are TRBV5-1 and TRBJ1-4, with no clear D. The CDR3 spans 14 residues. Between the trimmed V and J ends, which lost 0 bases and 5 bases, there was a span of 8 bases. Looked up from germline, CDR1 is SGHRS and CDR2 is YFSETQ. CDR3 nucleotide sequence: TGCGCCAGCAGCTTGGAAGGGAGGAATGAAAAACTGTTTTTT. Its translation is CASSLEGRNEKLFF.

This chain joins TRBV5-4 and TRBJ2-1; D remains unclear. Germline values: CDR1 SGHNT, CDR2 YYREEE (reference sequence). V was pared by 1 base and J by 12 bases, with 14 bases between. CDR3 length: 13 amino acids. CDR3 in DNA: TGTGCCAGCAGCTTGTCTGGGTCTCGCGTGCAGTTCTTC. It yields the protein CASSLSGSRVQFF.

The chain employs TRBV19 and TRBJ1-4; possibly TRBD1 for D (6 bases). Germline V gene lookup returns CDR1 LNHDA and CDR2 SQIVND (reference sequence). The V end lost 5 bases, the J end lost 8 bases, and 15 bases lay between the germline ends. The CDR3 sequence is 14 residues long. The CDR3 spells CASSVQGYREKLFF. For the CDR3, the DNA is TGTGCCAGTAGTGTTCAGGGGTATCGGGAAAAACTGTTTTTT.

V is TRBV19 and J is TRBJ1-1; 7 bases are shared with TRBD1. The CDR3 extends over 16 amino acids. The V segment lost 5 bases and the J segment 0 bases; nucleotides outside the gene matches: 9. From germline, CDR1 is LNHDA and CDR2 SQIVND (reference sequence). CDR3: CASSPSTGSLNTEAFF. CDR3 coding DNA: TGTGCCAGTAGTCCATCGACAGGGAGCTTGAACACTGAAGCTTTCTTT.

The chain carries TRBV6-5 and TRBJ1-4; D remains ambiguous. The CDR3 spans 16 residues. Deletions cut 4 bases from V and 0 bases from J, with 12 bases between. Germline V gene lookup returns CDR1 MNHEY and CDR2 SVGAGI. CDR3 region: CASSFKEGATNEKLFF. The CDR3 coding sequence is TGTGCCAGCAGTTTCAAGGAGGGAGCAACTAATGAAAAACTGTTTTTT.

The V gene is TRBV7-2, the J gene TRBJ2-7; D is perhaps TRBD1 (6 bases). V lost 1 base, J lost 0 bases, and 13 bases lay in between. The CDR3 is made up of 16 amino acids. Germline loops: CDR1 SGHTA, CDR2 FQGNSA. The CDR3 sequence: CASSLGPGTNSYEQYF. CDR3 nucleotide sequence: TGTGCCAGCAGCTTAGGTCCGGGGACAAACTCCTACGAGCAGTACTTC.

The chain recombines TRBV7-2 with TRBJ2-3; perhaps TRBD2 as D (5 bases). The CDR3 consists of 15 residues. Looked up from germline, CDR1 is SGHTA and CDR2 is FQGNSA. V shed 0 bases and J shed 3 bases, with 10 bases lying between them. CDR3: CASSLAEARTDTQYF. The CDR3 region has the DNA TGTGCCAGCAGCTTAGCGGAGGCCAGAACAGATACGCAGTATTTT. The entire variable domain, with the rest obtained from reference TRBV7-2 and TRBJ2-3, is as follows: GAGVSQSPSNKVTEKGKDVELRCDPISGHTALYWYRQSLGQGLEFLIYFQGNSAPDKSGLPSDRFSAERTGGSVSTLTIQRTQQEDSAVYLCASSLAEARTDTQYFGPGTRLTVL.

V is TRBV6-5 and J is TRBJ1-2; D gene unclear. CDR3 length: 11 amino acids. The germline V gene has CDR1 MNHEY and CDR2 SVGAGI. V shed 5 bases and J shed 5 bases, with 6 bases lying between them. As DNA, the CDR3 is TGTGCCAGCAGTCCTGGGTATGGCTACACCTTC. It translates to CASSPGYGYTF.

The V call is TRBV10-1, the J call TRBJ2-7; 7 nucleotides align to TRBD1. J gave up 3 bases and V 4 bases, and 12 bases lay outside the gene matches. Germline-derived CDR1 and CDR2 are WNHNN and SYGVQD (reference sequence). This CDR3 has 16 residues. The CDR3 loop is CASSAERNRGNYEQYF. CDR3 DNA: TGCGCCAGCAGTGCCGAAAGGAACAGGGGCAACTACGAGCAGTACTTC.

The chain combines TRBV5-1 with TRBJ2-7; TRBD2 agrees at 11 bases. Germline V gives CDR1 SGHRS, CDR2 YFSETQ. The CDR3 consists of 14 residues. V gave up 3 bases and J gave up 5 bases; unmatched junction bases: 4. CDR3 DNA sequence: TGCGCCAGCAGCTCCCTAGCGGGGGGTAACGAGCAGTACTTC. Its translation: CASSSLAGGNEQYF.

The rearrangement joins TRBV19 to TRBJ1-6; D is uncertain. V lost 6 bases and J lost 5, with 11 bases in between. CDR1 is LNHDA and CDR2 is SQIVND in the germline V gene (reference sequence). This CDR3 has 14 residues. DNA of the CDR3: TGTGCCAGTAGGGCTTTGGGTGATAATTCACCCCTCCACTTT. It is translated as CASRALGDNSPLHF. Based on the CDR3 plus reference TRBV19 and TRBJ1-6, the full variable domain is DGGITQSPKYLFRKEGQNVTLSCEQNLNHDAMYWYRQDPGQGLRLIYYSQIVNDFQKGDIAEGYSVSREKKESFPLTVTSAQKNPTAFYLCASRALGDNSPLHFGNGTRLTVT.

The J gene is TRBJ2-5, the V gene TRBV11-2; D remains unclear. Germline V gene lookup returns CDR1 SGHAT and CDR2 FQNNGV. The CDR3 has 13 residues. V shed 3 bases and J shed 3 bases, with 8 bases lying between them. CDR3 DNA: TGTGCCAGCAGCTTTTCCGAGGAAGAGACCCAGTACTTC. This translates into CASSFSEEETQYF.

This clone was detected a few times. The chain uses TRBV10-3 and TRBJ1-6, with TRBD1 matching over 8 bases. Losses at the gene ends were 7 bases for V and 5 bases for J; bases not matched to a gene: 1. The CDR3 spans 13 residues. CDR1 is ENHRY, CDR2 SYGVKD, per germline. CDR3 sequence: CAIKGQDNSPLHF. DNA for the CDR3: TGTGCCATCAAGGGACAGGATAATTCACCCCTCCACTTT.

The V and J genes are TRBV5-1 and TRBJ1-2; D possibly corresponds to TRBD1 (6 bases). The V end was cut by 4 bases, the J end by 5 bases, with 12 bases between. This CDR3 is built from 13 residues. Looked up from germline, CDR1 is SGHRS and CDR2 is YFSETQ. The CDR3 sequence is CASSDGQTYGYTF. CDR3 nucleotide sequence: TGCGCCAGCAGCGACGGACAGACTTATGGCTACACCTTC.

This clone has a handful of counts. The CDR3 bases are TGCGCCAGCAGCCAAGGCATTCAGGGGTCAGGGGGAGGGCCCCAGCATTTT. Translated: CASSQGIQGSGGGPQHF. This chain joins TRBV4-3 and TRBJ1-5; 7 bases are shared with TRBD1. Per germline, CDR1 LGHNA and CDR2 YSLEER. The CDR3 runs to 17 residues. J gave up 9 bases and V 1 base, and 15 bases lay outside the gene matches.

The sample holds a few counts of this clone. This sequence joins TRBV19 and TRBJ1-6; D is possibly TRBD1 (5 bases). This CDR3 is built from 15 residues. Trimming stripped 5 bases from V and 4 bases from J, with 12 bases between. The germline V gene has CDR1 LNHDA and CDR2 SQIVND (reference sequence). The chain's CDR3 is CASSPQGSYNSPLHF. The CDR3 region has the DNA TGTGCCAGTAGTCCGCAGGGATCGTATAATTCACCCCTCCACTTT.

This clone occurred a few times. The gene calls are TRBV6-1 and TRBJ1-6; D is undetermined. Germline values: CDR1 MNHNS, CDR2 SASEGT. The CDR3 totals 14 residues. Trimming removed 9 bases at V and 8 bases at J, with 17 bases between. As DNA, the CDR3 is TGTGCCAGTCAGTCGGGCAGAGTATATTCACCCCTCCACTTT. It yields the protein CASQSGRVYSPLHF.

This clone has just a few counts. The chain carries TRBV10-3 and TRBJ1-1, with D perhaps matching TRBD1 (6 bases). CDR1 ENHRY and CDR2 SYGVKD come from the germline V gene. Trimming took off 3 bases at V and 0 bases at J, with 11 bases between the two ends. CDR3 length equals 15 residues. The CDR3 nucleotides are TGTGCCATCAGTGAATCGCAGGGGATGAACACTGAAGCTTTCTTT. Translation: CAISESQGMNTEAFF.

This clone was seen just once. The J gene is TRBJ2-7, the V gene TRBV19; a weak D match, TRBD1 (6 bases). The V end was cut by 3 bases, the J end by 13 bases, with 10 bases between. Germline CDR1 LNHDA, CDR2 SQIVND (reference sequence). This CDR3 comprises 10 residues. Written as DNA, the CDR3 is TGTGCCAGTAGTATCAGGGGTTGTTACTTC. It translates to CASSIRGCYF. Full variable domain (outside the CDR3, taken from reference TRBV19 and TRBJ2-7): DGGITQSPKYLFRKEGQNVTLSCEQNLNHDAMYWYRQDPGQGLRLIYYSQIVNDFQKGDIAEGYSVSREKKESFPLTVTSAQKNPTAFYLCASSIRGCYFGPGTRLTVT.

This clone came up a few times. The rearrangement joins TRBV6-5 to TRBJ1-1, with TRBD1 matching over 7 bases. CDR3 size: 15 residues. V trimming: 5 bases; J trimming: 1 base; junction bases outside the gene matches: 7. The germline CDR1 and CDR2 sequences are MNHEY and SVGAGI. CDR3 sequence reads: CASSPPRQGNTEAFF. As DNA, the CDR3 is TGTGCCAGCAGTCCTCCGAGACAGGGGAACACTGAAGCTTTCTTT.

Turning to this clone: The junction departs from the called germline gene at one end, perhaps through a read error. Other DNA sequences in this sample translate to the same CDR3. The chain couples TRBV18 to TRBJ2-5; 8 nucleotides line up with TRBD1. Germline V gene lookup returns CDR1 KGHSH and CDR2 LQKENI. The CDR3 has 18 amino acids. This CDR3 is CASSPRQVAGGVRETQYF. DNA of the CDR3: TGCGCCAGCTCACCACGCCAGGTTGCAGGGGGCGTTCGGGAGACCCAGTACTTC.

This clone occurred a few times. V and J are TRBV19 and TRBJ1-6; D is unclear. The CDR3 sequence is 19 residues long. The V gene's germline CDR1 is LNHDA and CDR2 SQIVND (reference sequence). The V gene lost 4 bases and the J gene lost 1 base, with 20 bases spanning the gap. The CDR3 coding sequence is TGTGCCAGTAGTACGGCTTTCAGACCGGAGGCGTCCTATAATTCACCCCTCCACTTT. Protein: CASSTAFRPEASYNSPLHF.

This clone was seen only once. Relative to the germline gene, one junction end is altered; a read error may explain this. The rearrangement links TRBV9 to TRBJ1-3; the D gene is possibly TRBD1 (5 bases). The CDR3 consists of 15 residues. Germline V gives CDR1 SGDLS, CDR2 YYNGEE. The CDR3 nucleotides read TGTGCCAGCAGCCCAGCGCAGGGACTTGGAAATACCATATATTTT. This translates into CASSPAQGLGNTIYF.

The chain has TRBV7-2 and TRBJ1-2; the D gene is possibly TRBD1 (5 bases). CDR1 and CDR2 (germline): SGHTA, FQGNSA. This CDR3 is built from 13 residues. Trimming left V 7 bases short and J 4 bases short, with 13 bases between. The CDR3 nucleotides are TGTGCCAGCACCGGCGGGGGTGGCTATGGCTACACCTTC. This encodes CASTGGGGYGYTF.

The chain has TRBV5-1 and TRBJ2-5, with D possibly being TRBD2 (6 bases). Germline assignment: CDR1 SGHRS and CDR2 YFSETQ. Between the trimmed V and J ends, which lost 4 bases and 5 bases, there was a span of 12 bases. The CDR3 is made up of 13 amino acids. The chain's CDR3 is CASSHGSGETQYF. For the CDR3, the DNA is TGCGCCAGCAGCCACGGGAGCGGGGAGACCCAGTACTTC. The full variable domain, completed using reference TRBV5-1 and TRBJ2-5, is KAGVTQTPRYLIKTRGQQVTLSCSPISGHRSVSWYQQTPGQGLQFLFEYFSETQRNKGNFPGRFSGRQFSNSRSEMNVSTLELGDSALYLCASSHGSGETQYFGPGTRLLVL.